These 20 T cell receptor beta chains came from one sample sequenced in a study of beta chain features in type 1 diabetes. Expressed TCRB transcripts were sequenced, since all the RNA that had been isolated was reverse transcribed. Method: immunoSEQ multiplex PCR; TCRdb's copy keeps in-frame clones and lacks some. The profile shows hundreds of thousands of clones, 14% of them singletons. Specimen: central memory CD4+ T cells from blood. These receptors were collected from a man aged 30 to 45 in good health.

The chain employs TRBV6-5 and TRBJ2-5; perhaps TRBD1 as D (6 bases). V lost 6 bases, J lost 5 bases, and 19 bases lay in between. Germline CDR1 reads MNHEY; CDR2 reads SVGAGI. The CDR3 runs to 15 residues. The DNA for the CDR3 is TGTGCCAGCAGCCGAGACCAGGGGCGGGTGGAGACCCAGTACTTC. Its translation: CASSRDQGRVETQYF.

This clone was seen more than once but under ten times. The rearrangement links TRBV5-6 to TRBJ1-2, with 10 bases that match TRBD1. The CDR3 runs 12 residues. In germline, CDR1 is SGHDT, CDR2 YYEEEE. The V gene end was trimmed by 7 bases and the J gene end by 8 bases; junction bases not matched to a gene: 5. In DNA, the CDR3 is TGTGCCAGCCGACAGGGGGCGCGGGGCTACACCTTC. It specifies CASRQGARGYTF.

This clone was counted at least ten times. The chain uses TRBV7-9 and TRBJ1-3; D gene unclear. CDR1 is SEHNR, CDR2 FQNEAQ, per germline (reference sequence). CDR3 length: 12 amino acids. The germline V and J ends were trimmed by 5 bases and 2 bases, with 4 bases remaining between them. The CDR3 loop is CASSQPGNTIYF. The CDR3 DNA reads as TGTGCCAGCAGCCAACCTGGAAACACCATATATTTT.

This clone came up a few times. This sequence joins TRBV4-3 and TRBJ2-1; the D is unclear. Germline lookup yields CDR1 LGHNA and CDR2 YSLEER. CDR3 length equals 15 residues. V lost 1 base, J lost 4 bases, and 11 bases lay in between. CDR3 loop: CASSQGMAAYNEQFF. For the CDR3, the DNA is TGCGCCAGCAGCCAAGGTATGGCGGCATACAATGAGCAGTTCTTC.

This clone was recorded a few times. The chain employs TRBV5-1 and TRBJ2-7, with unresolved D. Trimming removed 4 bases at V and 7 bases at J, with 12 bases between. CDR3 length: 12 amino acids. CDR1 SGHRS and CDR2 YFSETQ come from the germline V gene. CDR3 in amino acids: CASSGGRLEQYF. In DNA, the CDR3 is TGCGCCAGCAGCGGTGGGCGGCTAGAGCAGTACTTC.

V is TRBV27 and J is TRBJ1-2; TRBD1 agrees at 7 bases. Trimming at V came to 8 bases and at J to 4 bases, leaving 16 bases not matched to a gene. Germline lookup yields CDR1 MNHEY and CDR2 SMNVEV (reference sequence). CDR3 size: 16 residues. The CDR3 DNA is TGTGCCAGCGCTTTTCTGGGGACAGAGTCAGGCTATGGCTACACCTTC. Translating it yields CASAFLGTESGYGYTF.

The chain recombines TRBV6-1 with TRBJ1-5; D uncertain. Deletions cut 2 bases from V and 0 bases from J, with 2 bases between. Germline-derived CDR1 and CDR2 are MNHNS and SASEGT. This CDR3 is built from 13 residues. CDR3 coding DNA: TGTGCCAGCAGTGAACATAGCAATCAGCCCCAGCATTTT. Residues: CASSEHSNQPQHF.

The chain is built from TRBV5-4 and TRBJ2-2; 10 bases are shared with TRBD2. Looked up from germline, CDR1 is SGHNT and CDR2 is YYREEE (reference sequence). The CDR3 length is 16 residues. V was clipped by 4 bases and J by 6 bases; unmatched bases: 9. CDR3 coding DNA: TGTGCCAGCAGCCCCCCTTCAGCGGGGGGGCCCGGGGAGCTGTTTTTT. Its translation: CASSPPSAGGPGELFF.

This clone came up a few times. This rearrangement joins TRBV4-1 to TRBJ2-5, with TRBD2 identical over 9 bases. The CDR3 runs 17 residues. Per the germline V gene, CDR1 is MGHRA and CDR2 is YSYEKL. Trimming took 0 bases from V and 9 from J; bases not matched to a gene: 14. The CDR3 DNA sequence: TGCGCCAGCAGCCAAGAGACAGCGACTAGCGGATCTTGGGCCCAGTACTTC. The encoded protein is CASSQETATSGSWAQYF.

Here the CDR3 DNA reads TGCGCCAGCAGCCAAGTTTTTGGGGGGAATTCACCCCTCCACTTT. Translating gives CASSQVFGGNSPLHF. This chain links TRBV4-3 with TRBJ1-6; weak D call: TRBD1 (5 bases). This CDR3 region has 15 residues. V was pared by 1 base and J by 7 bases, with 11 bases between. Germline V CDR1 and CDR2: LGHNA, YSLEER.

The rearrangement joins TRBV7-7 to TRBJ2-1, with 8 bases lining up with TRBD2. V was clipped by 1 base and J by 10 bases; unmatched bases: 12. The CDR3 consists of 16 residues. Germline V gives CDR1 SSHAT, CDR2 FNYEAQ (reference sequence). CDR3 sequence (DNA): TGTGCCAGCAGCTTAGGGTCCCTACTAGCGGTCAGAGAGCAGTTCTTC. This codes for CASSLGSLLAVREQFF. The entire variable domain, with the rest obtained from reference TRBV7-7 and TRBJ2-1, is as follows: GAGVSQSPRYKVTKRGQDVTLRCDPISSHATLYWYQQALGQGPEFLTYFNYEAQPDKSGLPSDRFSAERPEGSISTLTIQRTEQRDSAMYRCASSLGSLLAVREQFFGPGTRLTVL.

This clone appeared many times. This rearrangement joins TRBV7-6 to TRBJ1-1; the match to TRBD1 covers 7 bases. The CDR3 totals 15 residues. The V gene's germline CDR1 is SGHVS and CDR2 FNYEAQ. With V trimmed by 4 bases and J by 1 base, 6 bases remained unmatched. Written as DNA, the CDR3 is TGTGCCAGCAGCTCCCGACAGGGTCGGAACACTGAAGCTTTCTTT. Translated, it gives CASSSRQGRNTEAFF.

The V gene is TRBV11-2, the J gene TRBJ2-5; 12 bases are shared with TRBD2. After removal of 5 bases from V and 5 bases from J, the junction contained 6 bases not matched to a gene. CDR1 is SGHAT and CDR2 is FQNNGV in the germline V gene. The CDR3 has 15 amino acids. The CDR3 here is CASSPTSGSGETQYF. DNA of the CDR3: TGTGCCAGCAGCCCGACTAGCGGGAGTGGGGAGACCCAGTACTTC.

CDR3 protein: CAISDGLAGDNEQFF. As DNA, the CDR3 is TGTGCCATCAGCGACGGACTAGCGGGGGACAATGAGCAGTTCTTC. The chain joins TRBV10-3 to TRBJ2-1; 13 nucleotides align to TRBD2. The CDR3 is 15 amino acids. V lost 6 bases, J lost 5 bases, and 4 bases stayed unmatched. The germline V gene has CDR1 ENHRY and CDR2 SYGVKD.

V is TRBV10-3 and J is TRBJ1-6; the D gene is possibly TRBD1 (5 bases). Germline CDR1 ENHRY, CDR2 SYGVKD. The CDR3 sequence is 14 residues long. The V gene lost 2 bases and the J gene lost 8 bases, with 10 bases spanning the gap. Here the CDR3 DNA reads TGTGCCATCAGTGAGGGGTTGGGGGATTCACCCCTCCACTTT. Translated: CAISEGLGDSPLHF.

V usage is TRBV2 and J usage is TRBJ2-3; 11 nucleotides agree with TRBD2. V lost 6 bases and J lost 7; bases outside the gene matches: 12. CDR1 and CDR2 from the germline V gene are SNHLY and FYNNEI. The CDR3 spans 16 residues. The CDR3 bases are TGTGCCAGCAGCCTATCCTCCCGACTAGCGGGGAATACGCAGTATTTT. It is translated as CASSLSSRLAGNTQYF.

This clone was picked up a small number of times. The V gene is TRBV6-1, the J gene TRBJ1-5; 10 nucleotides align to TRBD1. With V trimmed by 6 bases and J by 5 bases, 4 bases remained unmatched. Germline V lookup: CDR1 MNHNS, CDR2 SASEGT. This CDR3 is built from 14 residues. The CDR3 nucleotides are TGTGCCAGCAGGACGGACAGGGGGTATCAGCCCCAGCATTTT. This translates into CASRTDRGYQPQHF.

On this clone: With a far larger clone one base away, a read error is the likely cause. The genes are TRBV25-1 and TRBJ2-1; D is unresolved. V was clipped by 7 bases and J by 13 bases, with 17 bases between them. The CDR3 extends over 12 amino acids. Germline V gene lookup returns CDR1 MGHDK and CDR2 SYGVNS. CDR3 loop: CASTPGLPIQFF. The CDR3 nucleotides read TGTGCCAGCACGCCGGGCCTTCCGATTCAGTTCTTC.

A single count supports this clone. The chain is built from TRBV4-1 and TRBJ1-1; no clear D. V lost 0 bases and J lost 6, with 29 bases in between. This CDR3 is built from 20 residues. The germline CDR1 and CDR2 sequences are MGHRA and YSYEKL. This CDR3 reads CASSQENNYYGSHDWSEAFF. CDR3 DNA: TGCGCCAGCAGCCAAGAAAACAACTACTACGGGTCCCACGACTGGTCTGAAGCTTTCTTT.

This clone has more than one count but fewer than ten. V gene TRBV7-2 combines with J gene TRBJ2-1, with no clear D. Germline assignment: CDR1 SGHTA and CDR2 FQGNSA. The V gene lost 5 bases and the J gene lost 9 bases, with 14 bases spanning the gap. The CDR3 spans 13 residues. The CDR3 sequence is CASSLVIAGEQFF. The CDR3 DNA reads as TGTGCCAGCAGCCTCGTGATAGCCGGTGAGCAGTTCTTC. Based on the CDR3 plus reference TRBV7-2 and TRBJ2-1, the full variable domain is GAGVSQSPSNKVTEKGKDVELRCDPISGHTALYWYRQSLGQGLEFLIYFQGNSAPDKSGLPSDRFSAERTGGSVSTLTIQRTQQEDSAVYLCASSLVIAGEQFFGPGTRLTVL.